These T cell receptor beta chains were read from a single sample in a study of shared clonotypes between healthy human individuals. The table came from immunoSEQ multiplex PCR; TCRdb's copy has only in-frame clones and leaves some out. Of about 2,100,000 clones in the sample, roughly 91% were seen once. What was sequenced was naive CD8+ T cells from PBMCs. The receptors stem from a man aged 18 to 35 in good health. Some clones in this sample may be carry-over from other donors' samples. Both conserved end residues are part of each CDR3. A D gene is named only where the DNA matches it firmly. Not every row has a clone size; where given, it reads once, few, many or a size class.

d_call: .; j_call: TRBJ2-5; clone_size: .; v_call: TRBV6-1; cdr3_nt: TGTGCCAGCAGTGAAGAGGAGCCGGGACAAGCTCAAGAGACCCAGTACTTC; cdr3_aa: CASSEEEPGQAQETQYF
d_call: TRBD1; j_call: TRBJ1-1; clone_size: few; v_call: TRBV27; cdr3_nt: TGTGCCAGCAGTCCCGGGACAGGCGGGAACACTGAAGCTTTCTTT; cdr3_aa: CASSPGTGGNTEAFF
d_call: .; j_call: TRBJ2-1; clone_size: once; v_call: TRBV19; cdr3_nt: TGTGCCAGTAGTATTTCGCTAGGGGAGGATGAGCAGTTCTTC; cdr3_aa: CASSISLGEDEQFF
d_call: TRBD2; j_call: TRBJ2-7; clone_size: .; v_call: TRBV11-2; cdr3_nt: TGTGCCAGCAGCTCTAACTCCCATTCGAGCGGGAGGGGTACCTACGAGCAGTACTTC; cdr3_aa: CASSSNSHSSGRGTYEQYF
d_call: TRBD2; j_call: TRBJ2-7; clone_size: .; v_call: TRBV4-1; cdr3_nt: TGCGCCAGCAGCCATTCTAGCGGGAGCTCCTACGAGCAGTACTTC; cdr3_aa: CASSHSSGSSYEQYF
d_call: .; j_call: TRBJ1-4; clone_size: .; v_call: TRBV9; cdr3_nt: TGTGCCAGCAGCACTAGACAGGAAGGAGGTGAAAAACTGTTTTTT; cdr3_aa: CASSTRQEGGEKLFF
d_call: .; j_call: TRBJ1-4; clone_size: .; v_call: TRBV28; cdr3_nt: TGTGCCAGCAGGACCACAAATTTCAGGGTGGGTGAAAAACTGTTTTTT; cdr3_aa: CASRTTNFRVGEKLFF
d_call: .; j_call: TRBJ2-7; clone_size: .; v_call: TRBV11-1; cdr3_nt: TGTGCCAGCAGCTTAGTCCTAAGTAACGAGCAGTACTTC; cdr3_aa: CASSLVLSNEQYF
d_call: .; j_call: TRBJ1-4; clone_size: .; v_call: TRBV28; cdr3_nt: TGTGCCACCGAAAATGGTCCGGAAAGTTCTAATGAAAAACTGTTTTTT; cdr3_aa: CATENGPESSNEKLFF
d_call: TRBD2; j_call: TRBJ2-7; clone_size: .; v_call: TRBV7-6; cdr3_nt: TGTGCCAGCAGCCCAACGACTAGCGGGGTCTACGAGCAGTACTTC; cdr3_aa: CASSPTTSGVYEQYF
d_call: .; j_call: TRBJ2-7; clone_size: .; v_call: TRBV10-3; cdr3_nt: TGTGCCATCAGTGAGTCGATGGGTGGCGGACCGTACGAGCAGTACTTC; cdr3_aa: CAISESMGGGPYEQYF
d_call: .; j_call: TRBJ2-3; clone_size: .; v_call: TRBV29-1; cdr3_nt: TGCAGCGTTGCTAGCGATAGCACAGATACGCAGTATTTT; cdr3_aa: CSVASDSTDTQYF
d_call: TRBD2; j_call: TRBJ2-3; clone_size: once; v_call: TRBV5-1; cdr3_nt: TGCGCCAGCAGCACGCTACCGGGACTAGCGGTTAGCACAGATACGCAGTATTTT; cdr3_aa: CASSTLPGLAVSTDTQYF
d_call: .; j_call: TRBJ2-7; clone_size: .; v_call: TRBV13; cdr3_nt: TGTGCCAGCAGCCTCAGGGGATACGAGCAGTACTTC; cdr3_aa: CASSLRGYEQYF
d_call: TRBD2; j_call: TRBJ2-7; clone_size: .; v_call: TRBV7-8; cdr3_nt: TGTGCCAGCAGTCGCAAGGTCGTGGGAGGGACCTACGAGCAGTACTTC; cdr3_aa: CASSRKVVGGTYEQYF
d_call: TRBD1; j_call: TRBJ1-2; clone_size: .; v_call: TRBV29-1; cdr3_nt: TGCAGCGTCCCGGACAGGGCGATGCATGGCTACACCTTC; cdr3_aa: CSVPDRAMHGYTF
d_call: .; j_call: TRBJ1-5; clone_size: .; v_call: TRBV27; cdr3_nt: TGTGCCAGCAGTTTATCATTAGGGGGAAATCAGCCCCAGCATTTT; cdr3_aa: CASSLSLGGNQPQHF
d_call: .; j_call: TRBJ2-7; clone_size: .; v_call: TRBV11-2; cdr3_nt: TGTGCCAGCAGCTTCGGCGGGACCACTCCCTACGAGCAGTACTTC; cdr3_aa: CASSFGGTTPYEQYF
d_call: .; j_call: TRBJ1-3; clone_size: .; v_call: TRBV2; cdr3_nt: TGTGCCAGCAGTGGTTACAAGCGAAACACCATATATTTT; cdr3_aa: CASSGYKRNTIYF
d_call: .; j_call: TRBJ2-1; clone_size: .; v_call: TRBV27; cdr3_nt: TGTGCCAGCAGTTGGGTCGAGGGCTACAATGAGCAGTTCTTC; cdr3_aa: CASSWVEGYNEQFF
d_call: .; j_call: TRBJ2-1; clone_size: .; v_call: TRBV12-5; cdr3_nt: TGTGCTAGTGGTTTGGTCCCGGACATAAGGAATGAGCAGTTCTTC; cdr3_aa: CASGLVPDIRNEQFF
d_call: .; j_call: TRBJ2-7; clone_size: .; v_call: TRBV4-3; cdr3_nt: TGCGCCAGCAGCCAAGATCGGCAGTTTTCCTACGAGCAGTACTTC; cdr3_aa: CASSQDRQFSYEQYF
d_call: .; j_call: TRBJ2-7; clone_size: .; v_call: TRBV4-1; cdr3_nt: TGCGCCAGCAGCGGAGGGGCCTTGGCCTACGAGCAGTACTTC; cdr3_aa: CASSGGALAYEQYF
d_call: TRBD2; j_call: TRBJ2-1; clone_size: .; v_call: TRBV7-3; cdr3_nt: TGTGCCAGCAGCTTAACAACTAGCGCCTACAATGAGCAGTTCTTC; cdr3_aa: CASSLTTSAYNEQFF
d_call: .; j_call: TRBJ2-4; clone_size: .; v_call: TRBV7-9; cdr3_nt: TGTGCCAGCAGCTCTACCATAGGCGGTCGGGAAAACATTCAGTACTTC; cdr3_aa: CASSSTIGGRENIQYF
d_call: TRBD1; j_call: TRBJ2-7; clone_size: .; v_call: TRBV11-1; cdr3_nt: TGTGCCAGCAGCTCCGCGGACAGGGGTTTGGGCGAGCAGTACTTC; cdr3_aa: CASSSADRGLGEQYF
d_call: .; j_call: TRBJ2-7; clone_size: once; v_call: TRBV9; cdr3_nt: TGTGCCAGCAGCGAACAGGGCTCTTTTTCCTACGAGCAGTACTTC; cdr3_aa: CASSEQGSFSYEQYF
d_call: .; j_call: TRBJ1-4; clone_size: .; v_call: TRBV7-2; cdr3_nt: TGTGCCAGCAGCTCCCGACAGGACCCGAATGAAAAACTGTTTTTT; cdr3_aa: CASSSRQDPNEKLFF
d_call: TRBD1; j_call: TRBJ1-2; clone_size: .; v_call: TRBV27; cdr3_nt: TGTGCCAGCAGTCTCGGGACAGCTTCTTATGGCTACACCTTC; cdr3_aa: CASSLGTASYGYTF
d_call: .; j_call: TRBJ2-7; clone_size: .; v_call: TRBV12-5; cdr3_nt: TGTGCTAGTGGTTTAGGGGGGGAGCAGTACTTC; cdr3_aa: CASGLGGEQYF
d_call: .; j_call: TRBJ1-1; clone_size: .; v_call: TRBV7-8; cdr3_nt: TGTGCCAGCAGCCCAGAGAGGGGGAACACTGAAGCTTTCTTT; cdr3_aa: CASSPERGNTEAFF
d_call: TRBD1; j_call: TRBJ2-7; clone_size: .; v_call: TRBV5-1; cdr3_nt: TGCGCCAGCAGCTTAGATTCTCAGGGGGAAGCCTACGAGCAGTACTTC; cdr3_aa: CASSLDSQGEAYEQYF
d_call: .; j_call: TRBJ1-1; clone_size: .; v_call: TRBV9; cdr3_nt: TGTGCCAGCAGCTTATCAAGGTGGGGGGGCAACACTGAAGCTTTCTTT; cdr3_aa: CASSLSRWGGNTEAFF
d_call: TRBD1; j_call: TRBJ1-4; clone_size: .; v_call: TRBV19; cdr3_nt: TGTGCCAGTAGTGGACGGACAGGGTGGGTCTCAACTAATGAAAAACTGTTTTTT; cdr3_aa: CASSGRTGWVSTNEKLFF
d_call: TRBD1; j_call: TRBJ2-7; clone_size: .; v_call: TRBV29-1; cdr3_nt: TGCAGCGTTGAACTAAACAGGGGACCCTCCTACGAGCAGTACTTC; cdr3_aa: CSVELNRGPSYEQYF
d_call: .; j_call: TRBJ1-5; clone_size: .; v_call: TRBV4-1; cdr3_nt: TGCGCCAGCAGCCAAGCCGGGACATATAGCAATCAGCCCCAGCATTTT; cdr3_aa: CASSQAGTYSNQPQHF
d_call: .; j_call: TRBJ2-5; clone_size: .; v_call: TRBV15; cdr3_nt: TGTGCCACCAGCAGAGGAGGTGGGCCAGGCGATCTACAAGAGACCCAGTACTTC; cdr3_aa: CATSRGGGPGDLQETQYF
d_call: TRBD2; j_call: TRBJ2-7; clone_size: .; v_call: TRBV28; cdr3_nt: TGTGCCAGCAGTCTTCCGGGACTAGCGGGAGGGCCCGACGAGCAGTACTTC; cdr3_aa: CASSLPGLAGGPDEQYF
d_call: TRBD1; j_call: TRBJ1-2; clone_size: few; v_call: TRBV11-2; cdr3_nt: TGTGCCAGCAGCACGGGGACAGGTCCCTTTGAGGGCTACACCTTC; cdr3_aa: CASSTGTGPFEGYTF
d_call: .; j_call: TRBJ2-1; clone_size: .; v_call: TRBV4-1; cdr3_nt: TGCGCCAGCAGCCAAGAAGGGACGTTAGGGAAGGGTGACGAGCAGTTCTTC; cdr3_aa: CASSQEGTLGKGDEQFF
d_call: TRBD1; j_call: TRBJ2-2; clone_size: .; v_call: TRBV19; cdr3_nt: TGTGCCAGTAGTATCGACAGGGTTGTATCCGGGGAGCTGTTTTTT; cdr3_aa: CASSIDRVVSGELFF
d_call: .; j_call: TRBJ2-1; clone_size: .; v_call: TRBV1; cdr3_nt: TGCACCAGCAGCCAAGATCCGGCTAGCGGCCCAGGTAGCTCCTACAATGAGCAGTTCTTC; cdr3_aa: CTSSQDPASGPGSSYNEQFF
d_call: TRBD2; j_call: TRBJ2-3; clone_size: .; v_call: TRBV25-1; cdr3_nt: TGTGCCAGCAGTCTGGGACTAGCGGAAAACACAGATACGCAGTATTTT; cdr3_aa: CASSLGLAENTDTQYF
d_call: .; j_call: TRBJ1-2; clone_size: .; v_call: TRBV9; cdr3_nt: TGTGCCAGCAGCACCGAGTCGGTGGGGGGAATTAATGGCTACACCTTC; cdr3_aa: CASSTESVGGINGYTF
d_call: TRBD2; j_call: TRBJ2-7; clone_size: .; v_call: TRBV6-1; cdr3_nt: TGTGCCAGCAGTGTCTGGTTGAGCGGGAGCTCCTACGAGCAGTACTTC; cdr3_aa: CASSVWLSGSSYEQYF
d_call: .; j_call: TRBJ2-1; clone_size: .; v_call: TRBV21-1; cdr3_nt: TGTGCCAGCAGCAAATCTAATGCGGGAGGCCACGTCTACAATGAGCAGTTCTTC; cdr3_aa: CASSKSNAGGHVYNEQFF
d_call: TRBD2; j_call: TRBJ2-3; clone_size: .; v_call: TRBV27; cdr3_nt: TGTGCCAGCAGCCCCCTTGGCGGGAGGGCAGATACGCAGTATTTT; cdr3_aa: CASSPLGGRADTQYF
d_call: TRBD1; j_call: TRBJ1-2; clone_size: .; v_call: TRBV5-6; cdr3_nt: TGTGCCAGCGACCAGGGGGGAAACTATGGCTACACCTTC; cdr3_aa: CASDQGGNYGYTF
d_call: .; j_call: TRBJ1-1; clone_size: .; v_call: TRBV6-1; cdr3_nt: TGTGCCAGCAGTGAATTGGGCAGATCTTTATATGAAGCTTTCTTT; cdr3_aa: CASSELGRSLYEAFF
d_call: .; j_call: TRBJ2-7; clone_size: .; v_call: TRBV4-2; cdr3_nt: TGTGCCAGCAGCCAAGATTTTCTAGCGTCAGGCGAGCAGTACTTC; cdr3_aa: CASSQDFLASGEQYF
d_call: .; j_call: TRBJ2-1; clone_size: .; v_call: TRBV14; cdr3_nt: TGTGCCAGCAGCCAATTGGCTTTATACAATGAGCAGTTCTTC; cdr3_aa: CASSQLALYNEQFF
d_call: .; j_call: TRBJ2-4; clone_size: .; v_call: TRBV5-4; cdr3_nt: TGTGCCAGCAGCTTATCGGGATACATTCAGTACTTC; cdr3_aa: CASSLSGYIQYF
d_call: .; j_call: TRBJ1-5; clone_size: .; v_call: TRBV4-1; cdr3_nt: TGCGCCAGCAGCCCCCGGGCAGAGAGCAATCAGCCCCAGCATTTT; cdr3_aa: CASSPRAESNQPQHF
d_call: .; j_call: TRBJ2-1; clone_size: .; v_call: TRBV6-5; cdr3_nt: TGTGCCAGCAGTCCCCTGGGCGGGCCATACAATGAGCAGTTCTTC; cdr3_aa: CASSPLGGPYNEQFF
d_call: .; j_call: TRBJ2-2; clone_size: .; v_call: TRBV28; cdr3_nt: TGTGCCAGCAGTTTCTCTCTAGATCCCGGGGAGCTGTTTTTT; cdr3_aa: CASSFSLDPGELFF
d_call: .; j_call: TRBJ1-2; clone_size: .; v_call: TRBV11-2; cdr3_nt: TGTGCCAGCAGCTTAGCGTCAACCTATGGCTACACCTTC; cdr3_aa: CASSLASTYGYTF
d_call: .; j_call: TRBJ1-2; clone_size: .; v_call: TRBV6-5; cdr3_nt: TGTGCCAGCAGTTACGCCGAGGGCAGTTATGGCTACACCTTC; cdr3_aa: CASSYAEGSYGYTF
d_call: .; j_call: TRBJ2-7; clone_size: .; v_call: TRBV27; cdr3_nt: TGTGCCAGCAGTTTACTTCGGGACAACTACGAGCAGTACTTC; cdr3_aa: CASSLLRDNYEQYF
d_call: .; j_call: TRBJ1-1; clone_size: .; v_call: TRBV9; cdr3_nt: TGTGCCAGCAGCGTCGGGGACCTCACTGAAGCTTTCTTT; cdr3_aa: CASSVGDLTEAFF